The rows below give T cell receptor beta chains drawn from one sample of a study of shared clonotypes between healthy human individuals. Measured with immunoSEQ multiplex PCR; TCRdb has only the in-frame clones, and not every one. The sample lists around 2,000,000 clones; 85% to 95% were seen once. Sequenced input: naive CD8+ T cells from PBMCs. Receptors were obtained from a man in his late teens or twenties in good health. Some clones in this sample may be carry-over from other donors' samples. Each CDR3 is given with its conserved first and last residue. D genes are given only for firm matches. The size of a clone is reported for some rows only, either as once, few or many, or as a class for expanded clones.

size: once
J: TRBJ1-5
D: NA
V: TRBV19
CDR3: CASPWWEVQPQHF
DNA: TGTGCCAGCCCATGGTGGGAGGTTCAGCCCCAGCATTTT

size: NA
J: TRBJ1-1
D: NA
V: TRBV6-5
CDR3: CASIAVNTEAFF
DNA: TGTGCCAGCATCGCAGTGAACACTGAAGCTTTCTTT

size: NA
J: TRBJ1-1
D: NA
V: TRBV5-3
CDR3: CARTKGGRGDTEAFF
DNA: TGTGCCAGAACAAAGGGGGGCAGGGGCGACACTGAAGCTTTCTTT

size: once
J: TRBJ2-7
D: NA
V: TRBV9
CDR3: CASSARDSSYEQYF
DNA: TGTGCCAGCAGCGCCCGCGACAGCTCCTACGAGCAGTACTTC

size: NA
J: TRBJ1-5
D: TRBD1
V: TRBV19
CDR3: CASNDQTGDYQPQHF
DNA: TGTGCCAGTAATGACCAGACAGGGGATTATCAGCCCCAGCATTTT

size: NA
J: TRBJ2-7
D: NA
V: TRBV7-9
CDR3: CASSFQLVPYEQYF
DNA: TGTGCCAGCAGCTTCCAACTAGTACCCTACGAGCAGTACTTC

size: NA
J: TRBJ1-5
D: NA
V: TRBV6-6
CDR3: CASRKGDQPQHF
DNA: TGTGCCAGCAGGAAAGGGGATCAGCCCCAGCATTTT

size: once
J: TRBJ1-5
D: NA
V: TRBV6-5
CDR3: CASSSRGGNQPQHF
DNA: TGTGCCAGCAGTTCCCGGGGTGGCAATCAGCCCCAGCATTTT

size: NA
J: TRBJ2-7
D: NA
V: TRBV5-6
CDR3: CASHDSGTYEQYF
DNA: TGTGCCAGCCACGACAGCGGCACCTACGAGCAGTACTTC

size: once
J: TRBJ1-5
D: NA
V: TRBV28
CDR3: CASSLPHMGVFYQPQHF
DNA: TGTGCCAGCAGTTTACCCCACATGGGTGTTTTTTATCAGCCCCAGCATTTT

size: NA
J: TRBJ2-1
D: TRBD2
V: TRBV12-5
CDR3: CASALSGRAGDEQFF
DNA: TGTGCTAGTGCCTTAAGCGGGAGGGCCGGCGATGAGCAGTTCTTC

size: NA
J: TRBJ2-2
D: NA
V: TRBV6-6
CDR3: CATLGPGELFF
DNA: TGTGCCACTTTAGGCCCCGGGGAGCTGTTTTTT

size: NA
J: TRBJ2-1
D: NA
V: TRBV19
CDR3: CASSIGRVVGVVHNEQFF
DNA: TGTGCCAGTAGTATAGGCCGGGTGGTAGGGGTTGTCCACAATGAGCAGTTCTTC

size: NA
J: TRBJ2-1
D: TRBD2
V: TRBV28
CDR3: CASSPLGGNEQFF
DNA: TGTGCCAGCAGTCCCCTCGGGGGGAATGAGCAGTTCTTC

size: NA
J: TRBJ2-7
D: NA
V: TRBV28
CDR3: CASRLTGSYEQYF
DNA: TGTGCCAGCAGGTTGACGGGCTCCTACGAGCAGTACTTC

size: NA
J: TRBJ1-5
D: TRBD1
V: TRBV29-1
CDR3: CSVVVRQGWGQPQHF
DNA: TGCAGCGTTGTCGTCCGACAGGGTTGGGGTCAGCCCCAGCATTTT

size: NA
J: TRBJ2-1
D: NA
V: TRBV6-1
CDR3: CASTEGVQGIF
DNA: TGTGCCAGCACCGAAGGGGTCCAGGGCATCTTC

size: NA
J: TRBJ2-2
D: NA
V: TRBV11-3
CDR3: CASSLDFDYRKSTGELFF
DNA: TGTGCCAGCAGCTTAGATTTCGACTACAGAAAAAGCACCGGGGAGCTGTTTTTT

size: NA
J: TRBJ2-1
D: NA
V: TRBV11-2
CDR3: CASSLGSRGQFF
DNA: TGTGCCAGCAGCTTAGGAAGCAGGGGGCAGTTCTTC

size: NA
J: TRBJ1-2
D: NA
V: TRBV1
CDR3: CTSSPSQPPSSNYGYTF
DNA: TGCACCAGCAGCCCTTCCCAGCCGCCCAGTTCTAACTATGGCTACACCTTC

size: NA
J: TRBJ2-3
D: NA
V: TRBV27
CDR3: CASSSDPSDTQYF
DNA: TGTGCCAGCAGTTCGGACCCCTCGGATACGCAGTATTTT

size: once
J: TRBJ2-5
D: NA
V: TRBV9
CDR3: CASSVRGETQYF
DNA: TGTGCCAGCAGCGTAAGAGGCGAGACCCAGTACTTC

size: NA
J: TRBJ2-2
D: TRBD1
V: TRBV11-3
CDR3: CASSSRQGAGELFF
DNA: TGTGCCAGCAGCTCACGACAGGGCGCCGGGGAGCTGTTTTTT

size: NA
J: TRBJ2-7
D: NA
V: TRBV9
CDR3: CASSVGGSYEQYF
DNA: TGTGCCAGCAGCGTCGGGGGATCCTACGAGCAGTACTTC

size: NA
J: TRBJ2-7
D: NA
V: TRBV2
CDR3: CASSGVTVFSYEQYF
DNA: TGTGCCAGCAGTGGGGTAACAGTATTCAGCTACGAGCAGTACTTC

size: once
J: TRBJ2-7
D: NA
V: TRBV28
CDR3: CASSPPGRPYEQYF
DNA: TGTGCCAGCAGTCCCCCAGGGCGGCCCTACGAGCAGTACTTC

size: few
J: TRBJ1-3
D: NA
V: TRBV19
CDR3: CASSQRNTIYF
DNA: TGTGCCAGTAGTCAGAGAAACACCATATATTTT

size: NA
J: TRBJ2-7
D: TRBD1
V: TRBV29-1
CDR3: CSVGTGGRGLYEQYF
DNA: TGCAGCGTTGGGACAGGGGGCAGGGGCCTCTACGAGCAGTACTTC

size: NA
J: TRBJ2-7
D: TRBD2
V: TRBV7-9
CDR3: CASSLVFGGGGYEQYF
DNA: TGTGCCAGCAGCTTAGTATTTGGCGGGGGAGGGTACGAGCAGTACTTC